What follows are 20 T cell receptor beta chains derived from one specimen sequenced in a study of cytomegalovirus exposure and HLA in healthy donors. Data came from immunoSEQ multiplex PCR; TCRdb stores just in-frame clones and leaves some out. Counted here are approximately 200,000 clones, 70% to 85% occurring once; the ten biggest clones make up around 15%. Specimen: PBMCs. The receptors originated from a young woman in good health and CMV-seropositive.

This chain joins TRBV25-1 and TRBJ2-3, with 11 bases lining up with TRBD2. The germline V gene has CDR1 MGHDK and CDR2 SYGVNS. This CDR3 region has 17 residues. V lost 3 bases to trimming and J lost 4 bases; unmatched junction nucleotides: 9. CDR3 loop: CASSDRLLAGGSDTQYF. Here the CDR3 DNA reads TGTGCCAGCAGTGATCGTCTCCTAGCGGGAGGCTCAGATACGCAGTATTTT.

This clone was picked up a small number of times. Additional DNA sequences in this sample encode the identical CDR3. The V gene is TRBV20-1, the J gene TRBJ1-2; D not resolved. The germline V and J ends were trimmed by 4 bases and 2 bases, with 5 bases remaining between them. The CDR3 covers 11 residues. Germline lookup yields CDR1 DFQATT and CDR2 SNEGSKA (reference sequence). In DNA, the CDR3 is TGCAGTGCTACGGGAAACTATGGCTACACCTTC. Its protein product is CSATGNYGYTF.

V usage is TRBV6-5 and J usage is TRBJ1-5, with 9 bases aligning to TRBD1. Losses at the gene ends were 6 bases for V and 0 bases for J; bases not matched to a gene: 3. CDR3 length equals 15 residues. CDR1 MNHEY and CDR2 SVGAGI come from the germline V gene. The CDR3 spells CASRDRGSSNQPQHF. The CDR3 DNA reads TGTGCCAGCAGGGACAGGGGTTCTAGCAATCAGCCCCAGCATTTT.

The rearrangement links TRBV5-4 to TRBJ2-7; the D gene is possibly TRBD1 (6 bases). Deletions cut 4 bases from V and 5 bases from J, with 16 bases between. The germline V gene has CDR1 SGHNT and CDR2 YYREEE (reference sequence). The CDR3 totals 14 residues. CDR3 amino acids: CASSDPTGWNEQYF. CDR3 bases: TGTGCCAGCAGCGACCCTACAGGGTGGAACGAGCAGTACTTC.

This chain joins TRBV11-2 and TRBJ2-7; D call uncertain. Germline V gene sequence: CDR1 SGHAT, CDR2 FQNNGV. The CDR3 has 16 amino acids. Trimming removed 6 bases at V and 6 bases at J, with 24 bases between. The CDR3, as DNA: TGTGCCAGCAGATCCTCCACGGTGACTCCTTCGGGCGAGCAGTACTTC. This gives the protein CASRSSTVTPSGEQYF.

This chain links TRBV30 with TRBJ2-2; possibly TRBD1 for D (6 bases). From germline, CDR1 is GTSNPN and CDR2 SVGIG (reference sequence). Trimming removed 5 bases at V and 5 bases at J, with 15 bases between. The CDR3 loop spans 14 amino acids. This CDR3 reads CAWQTGGGTGELFF. The CDR3 DNA follows: TGTGCCTGGCAGACAGGAGGTGGGACCGGGGAGCTGTTTTTT.

V is TRBV9 and J is TRBJ2-1, with 11 bases aligning to TRBD2. CDR1 is SGDLS, CDR2 YYNGEE, per germline. With V trimmed by 2 bases and J by 12 bases, 10 bases remained unmatched. There are 15 residues in the CDR3. The CDR3 DNA follows: TGTGCCAGCAGCGTTGGTCCAGCCCTAGCGGGAGGGCAGTTCTTC. Its translation: CASSVGPALAGGQFF.

The chain links TRBV7-2 to TRBJ1-5, with D possibly TRBD1 on 6 matching bases. The CDR3 length is 15 residues. V lost 1 base and J lost 5, with 12 bases in between. From germline, CDR1 is SGHTA and CDR2 FQGNSA. CDR3 in amino acids: CASSLGAGAYQPQHF. In DNA form, the CDR3 reads TGTGCCAGCAGCTTAGGTGCAGGGGCCTATCAGCCCCAGCATTTT. The entire variable domain, with the rest obtained from reference TRBV7-2 and TRBJ1-5, is as follows: GAGVSQSPSNKVTEKGKDVELRCDPISGHTALYWYRQSLGQGLEFLIYFQGNSAPDKSGLPSDRFSAERTGGSVSTLTIQRTQQEDSAVYLCASSLGAGAYQPQHFGDGTRLSIL.

The rearrangement joins TRBV18 to TRBJ1-4, with 8 bases lining up with TRBD1. V trimming: 3 bases; J trimming: 8 bases; junction bases outside the gene matches: 2. CDR3 length: 13 amino acids. Germline CDR1 reads KGHSH; CDR2 reads LQKENI. CDR3 coding DNA: TGTGCCAGCTCACCGGACAGGGAAGAAAAACTGTTTTTT. This codes for CASSPDREEKLFF. Full variable domain (rest looked up from reference TRBV18 and TRBJ1-4): NAGVMQNPRHLVRRRGQEARLRCSPMKGHSHVYWYRQLPEEGLKFMVYLQKENIIDESGMPKERFSAEFPKEGPSILRIQQVVRGDSAAYFCASSPDREEKLFFGSGTQLSVL.

CDR3 sequence: CASSLGDIVGTEAFF. Written as DNA, the CDR3 is TGCGCCAGCAGCTTAGGGGACATAGTGGGCACTGAAGCTTTCTTT. The chain links TRBV5-1 to TRBJ1-1, with a weak D call TRBD1 (6 bases). In germline, CDR1 is SGHRS, CDR2 YFSETQ. The CDR3 has 15 residues. V was trimmed by 2 bases and J by 4 bases, leaving 15 bases between them.

As concerns this clone: This same CDR3 is encoded by further DNA sequences in the sample. This chain joins TRBV30 and TRBJ1-5; 7 positions match TRBD1. Germline CDR1 reads GTSNPN; CDR2 reads SVGIG (reference sequence). Trimming took 1 base from V and 6 from J; bases not matched to a gene: 3. The CDR3 contains 13 residues. The CDR3 sequence is CAWSGQGGQPQHF. The CDR3 region has the DNA TGTGCCTGGAGTGGACAGGGAGGTCAGCCCCAGCATTTT.

The chain uses TRBV6-5 and TRBJ2-1; 8 bases are shared with TRBD2. CDR1 and CDR2 (germline): MNHEY, SVGAGI. The CDR3 totals 16 residues. J was trimmed by 4 bases and V by 4 bases; bases with no gene match: 9. Here the CDR3 DNA reads TGTGCCAGCAGTTCTACACTAGCGGAGCTATACAATGAGCAGTTCTTC. Translated: CASSSTLAELYNEQFF.

The gene calls are TRBV19 and TRBJ1-2; 8 bases agree with TRBD1. Germline V lookup: CDR1 LNHDA, CDR2 SQIVND (reference sequence). Trimming removed 4 bases from V and 4 bases from J; junction bases left unmatched: 8. The CDR3 extends over 15 amino acids. CDR3 amino acids: CASSTRGTGRYGYTF. CDR3 nucleotides: TGTGCCAGTAGTACCCGGGGGACAGGACGCTATGGCTACACCTTC.

The chain combines TRBV7-6 with TRBJ1-1, with TRBD1 identical over 9 bases. CDR3 size: 15 residues. Germline-derived CDR1 and CDR2 are SGHVS and FNYEAQ. V lost 2 bases, J lost 1 base, and 2 bases stayed unmatched. The CDR3 here is CASSLRTGANTEAFF. The CDR3 DNA reads TGTGCCAGCAGCTTAAGGACAGGGGCGAACACTGAAGCTTTCTTT.

The rearrangement links TRBV2 to TRBJ2-6, with D possibly TRBD2 on 6 matching bases. Germline V gene data show CDR1 as SNHLY and CDR2 as FYNNEI. Trimming shortened V by 4 bases and J by 4 bases, and 11 bases separated the two germline ends. The CDR3 runs to 15 residues. CDR3 in DNA: TGTGCCAGCAGTGCCCAGCGGGTCGGGGCCAACGTCCTGACTTTC. It yields the protein CASSAQRVGANVLTF.

This chain connects TRBV29-1 to TRBJ1-2; tentative D call: TRBD1 (5 bases). The CDR3 runs to 14 residues. The V gene's germline CDR1 is SQVTM and CDR2 ANQGSEA. The ends were cut back, 3 bases at V and 7 bases at J, with 18 bases in the middle. CDR3 sequence: CSVEARVTSGGYTF. In nucleotides, the CDR3 is TGCAGCGTTGAGGCCAGGGTTACCTCGGGTGGCTACACCTTC.

J is TRBJ2-5 and V is TRBV30; 11 positions agree with TRBD2. Germline V gives CDR1 GTSNPN, CDR2 SVGIG (reference sequence). This CDR3 is 16 amino acids long. Losses at the gene ends were 2 bases for V and 6 bases for J; bases not matched to a gene: 11. The CDR3 sequence is CAWSPLRVAGGQTQYF. Here the CDR3 DNA reads TGTGCCTGGAGTCCTCTCAGGGTAGCGGGAGGGCAGACCCAGTACTTC.

The gene calls are TRBV5-1 and TRBJ1-2; 12 bases fit TRBD1. V lost 2 bases and J lost 2; bases outside the gene matches: 13. The CDR3 has 19 amino acids. Germline CDR1 and CDR2: SGHRS and YFSETQ. The CDR3 bases are TGCGCCAGCAGCTTCTTGCCCCGGGACAGGGGGCGGAAAAACTATGGCTACACCTTC. Protein sequence: CASSFLPRDRGRKNYGYTF.

The rearrangement links TRBV15 to TRBJ2-4, with 8 bases fitting TRBD2. Germline lookup yields CDR1 LNHNV and CDR2 YYDKDF (reference sequence). V gave up 3 bases and J gave up 0 bases; unmatched junction bases: 13. There are 19 residues in the CDR3. The CDR3 spells CATSRSTSGGGLAKNIQYF. The CDR3 DNA follows: TGTGCCACCAGCAGGAGTACTAGCGGAGGAGGGTTAGCCAAAAACATTCAGTACTTC.

With regard to this clone: Other DNA variants within this sample encode the same CDR3. The rearrangement joins TRBV27 to TRBJ2-2; no firm D call. The CDR3 has 13 residues. Germline lookup yields CDR1 MNHEY and CDR2 SMNVEV (reference sequence). Trimming took 0 bases from V and 6 from J, leaving 5 bases between them. Here the CDR3 reads CASSLSGSGELFF. The CDR3 nucleotides are TGTGCCAGCAGTTTATCCGGTTCCGGGGAGCTGTTTTTT.